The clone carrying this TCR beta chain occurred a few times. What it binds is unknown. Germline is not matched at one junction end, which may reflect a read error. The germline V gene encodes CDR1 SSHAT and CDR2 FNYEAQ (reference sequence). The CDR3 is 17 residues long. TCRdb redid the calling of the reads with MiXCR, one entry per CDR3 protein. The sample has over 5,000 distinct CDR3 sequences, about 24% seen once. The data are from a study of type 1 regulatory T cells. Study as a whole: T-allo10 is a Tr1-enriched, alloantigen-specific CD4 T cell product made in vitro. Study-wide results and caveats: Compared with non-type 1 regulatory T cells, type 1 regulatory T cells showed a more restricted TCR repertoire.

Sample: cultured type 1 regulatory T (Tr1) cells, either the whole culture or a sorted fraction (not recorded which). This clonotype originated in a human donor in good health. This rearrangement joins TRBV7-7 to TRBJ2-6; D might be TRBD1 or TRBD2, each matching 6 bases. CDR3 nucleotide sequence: TGTGCTAGCAGCGAAGGGGGGAAAGACTCTGGGGCCAACGTCCTGACTTTC. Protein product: CASSEGGKDSGANVLTF.